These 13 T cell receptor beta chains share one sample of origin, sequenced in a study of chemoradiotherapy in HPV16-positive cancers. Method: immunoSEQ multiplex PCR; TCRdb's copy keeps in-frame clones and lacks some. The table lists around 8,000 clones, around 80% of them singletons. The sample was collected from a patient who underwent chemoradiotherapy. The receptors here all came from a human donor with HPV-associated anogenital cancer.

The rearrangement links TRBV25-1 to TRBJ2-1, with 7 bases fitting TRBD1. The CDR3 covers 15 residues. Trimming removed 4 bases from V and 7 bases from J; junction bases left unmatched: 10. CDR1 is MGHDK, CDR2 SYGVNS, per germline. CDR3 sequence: CASSALQGVENEQFF. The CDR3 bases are TGTGCCAGCAGTGCGCTCCAGGGGGTTGAAAATGAGCAGTTCTTC.

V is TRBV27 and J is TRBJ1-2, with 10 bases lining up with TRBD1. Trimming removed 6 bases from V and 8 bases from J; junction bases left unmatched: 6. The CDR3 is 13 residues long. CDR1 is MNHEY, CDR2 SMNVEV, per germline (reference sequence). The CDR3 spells CASSKGQGGGYTF. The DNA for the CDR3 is TGTGCCAGCAGCAAAGGACAGGGGGGGGGCTACACCTTC.

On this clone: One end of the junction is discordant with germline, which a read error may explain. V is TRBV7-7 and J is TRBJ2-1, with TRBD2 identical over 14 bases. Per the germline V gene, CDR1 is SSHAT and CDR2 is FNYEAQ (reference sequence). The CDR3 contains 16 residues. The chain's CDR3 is CASSPGLAGGGNEQFF. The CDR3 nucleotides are TGTGCTAGCAGCCCCGGACTAGCGGGAGGTGGGAATGAGCAGTTCTTC.

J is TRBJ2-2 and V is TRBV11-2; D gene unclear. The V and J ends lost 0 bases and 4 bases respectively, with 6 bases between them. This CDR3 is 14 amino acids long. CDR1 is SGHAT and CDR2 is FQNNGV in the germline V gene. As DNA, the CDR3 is TGTGCCAGCAGCTTAGAGACCCGCACCGGGGAGCTGTTTTTT. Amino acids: CASSLETRTGELFF. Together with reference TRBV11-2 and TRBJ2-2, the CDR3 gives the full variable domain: EAGVAQSPRYKIIEKRQSVAFWCNPISGHATLYWYQQILGQGPKLLIQFQNNGVVDDSQLPKDRFSAERLKGVDSTLKIQPAKLEDSAVYLCASSLETRTGELFFGEGSRLTVL.

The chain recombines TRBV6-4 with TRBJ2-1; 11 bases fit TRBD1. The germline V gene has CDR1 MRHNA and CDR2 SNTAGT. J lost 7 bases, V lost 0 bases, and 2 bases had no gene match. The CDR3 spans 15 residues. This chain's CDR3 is CASSDSGTGGNEQFF. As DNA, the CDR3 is TGTGCCAGCAGTGACTCTGGGACAGGGGGGAATGAGCAGTTCTTC.

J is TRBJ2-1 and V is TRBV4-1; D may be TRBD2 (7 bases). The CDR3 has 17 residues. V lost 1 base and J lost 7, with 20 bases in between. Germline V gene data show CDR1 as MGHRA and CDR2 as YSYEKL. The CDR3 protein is CASSQGTAWGGANEQFF. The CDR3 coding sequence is TGCGCCAGCAGCCAAGGTACTGCGTGGGGGGGGGCGAATGAGCAGTTCTTC.

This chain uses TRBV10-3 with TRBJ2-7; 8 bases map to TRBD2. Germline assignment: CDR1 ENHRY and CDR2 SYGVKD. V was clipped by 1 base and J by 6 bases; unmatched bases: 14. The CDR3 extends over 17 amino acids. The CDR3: CAISEWAGGRGGGEQYF. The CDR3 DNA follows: TGTGCCATCAGTGAGTGGGCGGGGGGCAGGGGAGGAGGCGAGCAGTACTTC.

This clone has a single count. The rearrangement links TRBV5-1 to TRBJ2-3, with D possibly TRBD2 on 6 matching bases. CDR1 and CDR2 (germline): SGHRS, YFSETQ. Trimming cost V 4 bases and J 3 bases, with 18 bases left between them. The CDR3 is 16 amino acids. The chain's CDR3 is CASSQGRGGRTDTQYF. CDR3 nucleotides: TGCGCCAGCAGCCAAGGACGGGGTGGGAGGACAGATACGCAGTATTTT.

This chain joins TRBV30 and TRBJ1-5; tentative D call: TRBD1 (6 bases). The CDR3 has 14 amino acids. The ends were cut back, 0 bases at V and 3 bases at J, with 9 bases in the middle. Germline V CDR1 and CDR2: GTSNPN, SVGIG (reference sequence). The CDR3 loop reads CAWSVGGPNQPQHF. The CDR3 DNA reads TGTGCCTGGAGTGTAGGGGGTCCCAATCAGCCCCAGCATTTT.

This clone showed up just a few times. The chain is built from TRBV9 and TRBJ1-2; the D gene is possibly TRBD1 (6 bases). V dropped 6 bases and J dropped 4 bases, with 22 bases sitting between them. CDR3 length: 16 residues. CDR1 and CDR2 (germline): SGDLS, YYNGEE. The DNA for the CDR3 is TGTGCCAGCACCGGGGTTTTAAGAGGGGGTCTCTATGGCTACACCTTC. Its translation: CASTGVLRGGLYGYTF.

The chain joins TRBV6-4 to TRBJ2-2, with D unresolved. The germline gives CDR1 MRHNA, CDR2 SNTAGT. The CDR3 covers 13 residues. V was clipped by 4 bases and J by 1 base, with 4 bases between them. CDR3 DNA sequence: TGTGCCAGCAGTGCGGGGAACACCGGGGAGCTGTTTTTT. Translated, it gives CASSAGNTGELFF.

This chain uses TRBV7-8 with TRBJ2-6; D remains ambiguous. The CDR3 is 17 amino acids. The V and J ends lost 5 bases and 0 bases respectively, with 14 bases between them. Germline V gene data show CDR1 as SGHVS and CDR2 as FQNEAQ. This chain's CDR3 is CASSLRLYSSGANVLTF. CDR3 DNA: TGTGCCAGCAGCCTACGACTGTATAGCTCTGGGGCCAACGTCCTGACTTTC.

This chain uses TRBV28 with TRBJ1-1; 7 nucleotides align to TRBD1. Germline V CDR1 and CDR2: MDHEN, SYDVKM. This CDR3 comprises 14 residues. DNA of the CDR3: TGTGCGACCACCCGACAGGGTCAGGGGGCTGAAGCTTTCTTT. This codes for CATTRQGQGAEAFF.